The clone carrying this T cell receptor (beta chain) was picked up one time. The target antigen is unknown. The germline CDR1 and CDR2 sequences are SGHNT and YYREEE (reference sequence). CDR3 length: 14 amino acids. Germline trimming cut 8 bases from V and 0 bases from J; bases unmatched to any gene: 3. TCRdb's table, derived via immunoSEQ multiplex PCR, lists solely in-frame clones and lacks some. The sample has about 21,000 clones, under 70% seen once. The data derive from a study of Tregs in tolerant kidney transplant recipients. About the study: CD4+CD25+CD127- cells came from roughly three-day belatacept mixed lymphocyte reactions, some with approximately five-day graft donor restimulation. Antibodies separated recipient from donor cells. Findings and caveats of the study: Few patients were studied, so findings need validation in larger groups. Expanding Tregs on activated donor B cells appeared to best identify donor-specific TCRbeta clones.

The chain is built from TRBV5-4 and TRBJ2-2; 8 nucleotides match TRBD1. This TCR came from a human donor in good health. Sequenced sample: Tregs from blood cultured with allogeneic cells. Here the CDR3 reads CASTGQANTGELFF. The CDR3 DNA sequence: TGTGCCAGTACGGGACAGGCGAACACCGGGGAGCTGTTTTTT.